Listed here are 28 T cell receptor beta chains from one sample, sequenced in a study of T cell repertoires in cytomegalovirus infection. MiXCR, run by TCRdb on the reads, gives a single entry per CDR3 protein. In the table there are about 530,000 distinct CDR3 sequences, more than 20% of which are singletons. Sample: PBMCs. All receptors derive from a human donor in good health (CMV status not recorded). Some clones in this sample may be carry-over from other donors' samples.

The chain recombines TRBV6-2 or TRBV6-3 with TRBJ2-7; no clear D gene. Germline CDR1 is MNHEY and CDR2 is SVGEGT. CDR3 size: 13 residues. Trimming cost V 6 bases and J 3 bases, with 12 bases left between them. The CDR3 nucleotides read TGTGCCAGCAGGTTGGACGGTATCTACGAGCAGTACGTC. It codes for CASRLDGIYEQYV.

This rearrangement joins TRBV19 to TRBJ2-7; 7 bases agree with TRBD1. CDR3 length: 13 residues. V gave up 6 bases and J gave up 3 bases; unmatched junction bases: 5. Per the germline V gene, CDR1 is LNHDA and CDR2 is SQIVND (reference sequence). Written as DNA, the CDR3 is TGTGCCAGTAGCCTGACAGGGATCTACGAGCAGTACGTC. It codes for CASSLTGIYEQYV.

This clonotype was seen a few times. The chain joins TRBV27 to TRBJ2-7; 7 bases map to TRBD1. Trimming removed 5 bases from V and 3 bases from J; junction bases left unmatched: 7. From germline, CDR1 is MNHEY and CDR2 SMNVEV (reference sequence). The CDR3 length is 14 residues. The CDR3 here is CASSIPGQIYEQYF. CDR3 bases: TGTGCCAGCAGTATTCCGGGACAGATCTACGAGCAGTACTTC.

The chain employs TRBV5-6 and TRBJ2-7; 13 bases align to TRBD2. Germline CDR1 is SGHDT and CDR2 is YYEEEE. The CDR3 sequence is 16 residues long. Trimming took 4 bases from V and 1 from J; bases not matched to a gene: 5. The CDR3 DNA is TGTGCCAGCAGCAATTGGGGACTAGCGGGGTCCTACGAGCAGTACTTC. Amino acid sequence: CASSNWGLAGSYEQYF.

CDR3 loop: CASSSRGMATEAFF. CDR3 in DNA: TGTGCCAGCAGCTCAAGGGGGATGGCCACTGAAGCTTTCTTT. This chain uses TRBV6-5 with TRBJ1-1, with a possible D match to TRBD1 (6 bases). V lost 6 bases and J 4 bases, leaving 15 bases between the germline ends. CDR3 length: 14 amino acids. Germline V CDR1 and CDR2: MNHEY, SVGAGI.

This chain uses TRBV12-3 or TRBV12-4 with TRBJ1-3; the D gene is possibly TRBD1 (5 bases). The CDR3 runs 12 residues. V gave up 6 bases and J gave up 15 bases, with 18 bases separating them. The CDR3 is CASSRDTGGSYF. Written as DNA, the CDR3 is TGTGCCAGCAGCCGCGACACCGGGGGGTCATATTTT.

The chain has TRBV5-6 and TRBJ1-2, with D unclear. Germline CDR1 is SGHDT and CDR2 is YYEEEE. V lost 3 bases and J 9 bases, leaving 9 bases between the germline ends. CDR3 size: 11 residues. CDR3: CASSSGRRYTF. The CDR3 nucleotides are TGTGCCAGCAGCTCCGGTCGTCGCTACACCTTC.

J is TRBJ2-1 and V is TRBV11-3; no definite D call. The CDR3 sequence is 10 residues long. Germline V gene sequence: CDR1 SGHNT, CDR2 YENEEA. V shed 8 bases and J shed 6 bases, with 5 bases lying between them. The CDR3 bases are TGTGCCAGCGGTTCCAATGAGCAGTTCTTC. This encodes CASGSNEQFF.

This clonotype was counted between two and nine times. The V call is TRBV7-2, the J call TRBJ2-3; D may match TRBD1 or TRBD2 (6 bases each). In germline, CDR1 is SGHTA, CDR2 FQGNSA. V was clipped by 4 bases and J by 3 bases, with 17 bases between them. The CDR3 sequence is 16 residues long. The CDR3 region has the DNA TGTGCCAGCAGCTCCGGGCACGGGGGCGGGACAGATACGCAGTATTTT. Translated: CASSSGHGGGTDTQYF.

The rearrangement joins TRBV19 to TRBJ1-1; D possibly corresponds to TRBD1 (5 bases). The CDR3 covers 14 residues. V lost 8 bases and J lost 4, with 17 bases in between. The germline V gene has CDR1 LNHDA and CDR2 SQIVND (reference sequence). The CDR3 DNA sequence: TGTGCCAGTCGCTATAGTTCAGGGTCCACTGAAGCTTTCTTT. Translation: CASRYSSGSTEAFF.

This chain links TRBV28 with TRBJ2-7, with no clear D. Germline V gene sequence: CDR1 MDHEN, CDR2 SYDVKM. Trimming took 6 bases from V and 2 from J, leaving 17 bases between them. CDR3 size: 15 residues. As DNA, the CDR3 is TGTGCCAGCAGCGCCCGACACCATAACACCTACGAGCAGTACTTC. Translated: CASSARHHNTYEQYF. Combining the CDR3 with reference TRBV28 and TRBJ2-7 gives the whole variable domain DVKVTQSSRYLVKRTGEKVFLECVQDMDHENMFWYRQDPGLGLRLIYFSYDVKMKEKGDIPEGYSVSREKKERFSLILESASTNQTSMYLCASSARHHNTYEQYFGPGTRLTVT.

This clonotype came up a few times. V gene TRBV5-1 combines with J gene TRBJ1-5; 7 nucleotides agree with TRBD1. CDR1 is SGHRS and CDR2 is YFSETQ in the germline V gene. This CDR3 is 15 amino acids long. Trimming at V came to 4 bases and at J to 5 bases, leaving 9 bases not matched to a gene. CDR3 sequence (DNA): TGCGCCAGCAGCCCGGGATGGGACAGACATCAGCCCCAGCATTTT. Protein sequence: CASSPGWDRHQPQHF.

This clonotype was counted a few times. The chain recombines TRBV7-9 with TRBJ1-2; D gene uncertain. From germline, CDR1 is SEHNR and CDR2 FQNEAQ (reference sequence). The germline V and J ends were trimmed by 4 bases and 4 bases, with 19 bases remaining between them. This CDR3 is 16 amino acids long. The CDR3 region has the DNA TGTGCCAGCAGCTCCGAGACTCCCCCTGGTAGCTATGGCTACACCTTC. Translating it yields CASSSETPPGSYGYTF.

This clonotype came up once. The rearrangement joins TRBV5-4 to TRBJ2-1; 8 nucleotides agree with TRBD2. The V and J ends lost 4 bases and 4 bases, in that order; junction bases with no gene match: 7. The CDR3 sequence is 15 residues long. CDR1 and CDR2 (germline): SGHNT, YYREEE (reference sequence). CDR3 residues: CASSPGLVLYNEQFF. In DNA form, the CDR3 reads TGTGCCAGCAGCCCGGGACTAGTCCTTTACAATGAGCAGTTCTTC.

This clonotype was found once. The rearrangement uses TRBV5-6 and TRBJ2-3; either TRBD1 or TRBD2 may supply D (5 bases each). The CDR3 sequence is 14 residues long. Between the trimmed V and J ends, which lost 4 bases and 7 bases, there was a span of 16 bases. CDR1 is SGHDT, CDR2 YYEEEE, per germline. CDR3 amino acids: CASSLKGTAHTQYF. CDR3 in DNA: TGTGCCAGCAGCCTGAAAGGGACCGCCCATACGCAGTATTTT.

The chain uses TRBV7-9 and TRBJ2-2, with 9 bases that match TRBD2. There are 17 residues in the CDR3. With 6 bases clipped from V and 4 bases from J, the junction kept 12 bases outside the gene matches. Germline CDR1 reads SEHNR; CDR2 reads FQNEAQ (reference sequence). CDR3 sequence (DNA): TGTGCCAGCAGAACTGCATCAGCGGGAGGTTTCACCGGGGAGCTGTTTTTT. Translating it yields CASRTASAGGFTGELFF.

This clonotype was found many times. The V and J genes are TRBV7-8 and TRBJ2-7; 7 positions agree with TRBD1. The CDR3 consists of 15 residues. Losses at the gene ends were 1 base for V and 2 bases for J; bases not matched to a gene: 5. Germline V CDR1 and CDR2: SGHVS, FQNEAQ. CDR3 coding DNA: TGTGCCAGCAGCTTAGGGACAGGTTACGCCTACGAGCAGTACGTC. This gives the protein CASSLGTGYAYEQYV.

CDR3 sequence reads: CASSLGLADYEQFF. CDR3 sequence (DNA): TGTGCCAGCTCACTCGGGCTAGCGGACTATGAGCAGTTCTTC. This chain uses TRBV18 with TRBJ2-1, with TRBD2 identical over 7 bases. The CDR3 sequence is 14 residues long. V dropped 4 bases and J dropped 8; count of bases not matched to a gene: 8. Germline V CDR1 and CDR2: KGHSH, LQKENI.

This clonotype was seen a few times. In nucleotides, the CDR3 is TGTGCCAGCACTCTGGGGGTTAGCGCCGACACCTCCTACAATGAGCAGTTCTTC. Amino acids: CASTLGVSADTSYNEQFF. The chain carries TRBV7-9 and TRBJ2-1, with D possibly being TRBD1 or TRBD2 (5 bases each). V was pared by 7 bases and J by 0 bases, with 22 bases between. Germline-derived CDR1 and CDR2 are SEHNR and FQNEAQ (reference sequence). This CDR3 contains 18 residues.

The rearrangement joins TRBV28 to TRBJ1-1; no clear D. The CDR3 spans 11 residues. V was clipped by 5 bases and J by 4 bases, with 5 bases between them. Germline CDR1 is MDHEN and CDR2 is SYDVKM. The CDR3 region has the DNA TGTGCCAGCAGTAACAGCACTGAAGCTTTCTTT. It codes for CASSNSTEAFF.

About this clonotype itself: One junction end disagrees with the germline gene, perhaps due to a read error. The chain carries TRBV5-3 and TRBJ2-7, with 16 bases aligning to TRBD2. TRBV5-3 belongs to the ORF category, with a function that is uncertain. The CDR3 is 19 amino acids. The CDR3 spells CASSSTQGTSGREGYEQYF. The CDR3 nucleotides are TGTGCCAGCAGCTCCACCCAAGGGACTAGCGGGAGGGAAGGCTACGAGCAGTACTTC.

V gene TRBV18 combines with J gene TRBJ2-5, with TRBD2 as a possible D gene (6 bases). Per the germline V gene, CDR1 is KGHSH and CDR2 is LQKENI. CDR3 size: 15 residues. Between the trimmed V and J ends, which lost 3 bases and 3 bases, there was a span of 14 bases. Here the CDR3 reads CASSPAGGGKETQYF. The CDR3 coding sequence is TGTGCCAGCTCACCCGCTGGCGGAGGGAAAGAGACCCAGTACTTC.

This clonotype was seen at least ten times. The J gene is TRBJ1-5, the V gene TRBV19; D might be TRBD1 (5 bases). The CDR3 has 15 amino acids. Germline V lookup: CDR1 LNHDA, CDR2 SQIVND (reference sequence). V gave up 7 bases and J gave up 1 base, with 14 bases separating them. In DNA, the CDR3 is TGTGCCAGTACCCCGCAGGGACTGAGCAATCAGCCCCAGCATTTT. Residues: CASTPQGLSNQPQHF.

J is TRBJ2-2 and V is TRBV20-1; TRBD2 matches at 12 bases. The V gene end was trimmed by 6 bases and the J gene end by 2 bases; junction bases not matched to a gene: 4. Germline V gene data show CDR1 as DFQATT and CDR2 as SNEGSKA (reference sequence). The CDR3 runs to 15 residues. The CDR3 sequence is CSARLAGVNTGELFF. The CDR3, as DNA: TGCAGTGCCAGACTAGCGGGGGTAAACACCGGGGAGCTGTTTTTT.

V gene TRBV12-5 combines with J gene TRBJ2-7; 7 bases line up with TRBD2. Germline loops: CDR1 LGHNT, CDR2 FRNRAP. The CDR3 extends over 14 amino acids. The junction had 6 bases not matched to a gene; V was cut back by 5 bases and J by 2 bases. For the CDR3, the DNA is TGTGCTAGTGGTCCGGGACTACACCCCTACGAGCAGTACTTC. Amino acid sequence: CASGPGLHPYEQYF.

In regard to this clonotype: Germline and junction disagree at one end, which may indicate a read error. This chain connects TRBV28 to TRBJ1-4, with D possibly matching TRBD1 (5 bases). CDR1 and CDR2 from the germline V gene are MDHEN and SYDVKM. The CDR3 is 14 residues long. The CDR3 DNA is TGTGCCAGCAGTAACGCAGGGACCGGCGAAAAACTGTCTTTT. Translation gives CASSNAGTGEKLSF.

V usage is TRBV5-1 and J usage is TRBJ2-6, with D tentatively TRBD1 (5 bases). CDR1 and CDR2 (germline): SGHRS, YFSETQ. The V end was cut by 0 bases, the J end by 0 bases, with 10 bases between. The CDR3 consists of 17 residues. The CDR3 here is CASSLGQHTSGANVLTF. CDR3 bases: TGCGCCAGCAGCTTGGGACAGCATACCTCTGGGGCCAACGTCCTGACTTTC.

The chain links TRBV24-1 to TRBJ2-1; 13 positions match TRBD2. Trimming at V came to 2 bases and at J to 6 bases, leaving 12 bases not matched to a gene. This CDR3 has 19 amino acids. The germline CDR1 and CDR2 sequences are KGHDR and SFDVKD. This chain's CDR3 is CATSDSGTSGIASINEQFF. The CDR3 DNA follows: TGTGCCACCAGTGATTCCGGGACTAGCGGGATTGCCTCTATCAATGAGCAGTTCTTC.